Included here is one T cell receptor (beta chain) sequence, with context. These data are taken from a study of cytomegalovirus exposure and HLA in healthy donors. CDR3 length: 16 amino acids. V dropped 1 base and J dropped 6; count of bases not matched to a gene: 12. Germline CDR1 MNHNS, CDR2 SASEGT. PCR amplification relied on 60 Vbeta primers (plus 13 Jbeta primers). Using immunoSEQ multiplex PCR, the repertoire was profiled, and TCRdb retains in-frame clones only, with some absent. The data hold 78,000 or so clones, with approximately 84% observed a single time. The sequenced sample consisted of PBMCs. The receptor was isolated from a woman in her forties or fifties in good health and CMV-seronegative. The rearrangement links TRBV6-1 to TRBJ2-7, with TRBD2 identical over 7 bases. The CDR3 sequence is CASSEGPGTTWPEQYF. CDR3 DNA: TGTGCCAGCAGTGAAGGGCCCGGGACTACGTGGCCCGAGCAGTACTTC.